The 9 T cell receptor beta chains given below trace back to one sample, sequenced in a study of T cells in Graves' hyperthyroidism and ophthalmopathy. Amplification targeted TCR beta CDR3 regions from RNA transcripts. Initially, a first-round RT-PCR of the TCR CDR3 employed the HTBI primer set. In TCRdb, the multiplex PCR reads were re-called with MiXCR into one record per CDR3 protein. The table shows some 380,000 distinct CDR3 sequences, with approximately 15% occurring only once. Sequenced sample: blood. The receptors were sampled from a man aged 25 to 45 with Graves' hyperthyroidism that later progressed to Graves' ophthalmopathy.

This clonotype was picked up many times. The chain employs TRBV20-1 and TRBJ2-7; no clear D. This CDR3 comprises 11 residues. Germline V lookup: CDR1 DFQATT, CDR2 SNEGSKA (reference sequence). V was cut by 1 base and J by 7 bases, with 8 bases left in between. The CDR3 DNA sequence: TGCAGTGCTAGAGCCACCCTAGAGCAGTACTTC. It yields the protein CSARATLEQYF.

The V and J genes are TRBV4-1 and TRBJ1-2, with 7 bases fitting TRBD1. The CDR3 contains 16 residues. CDR1 and CDR2 (germline): MGHRA, YSYEKL. Trimming cost V 1 base and J 2 bases; bases outside gene matches: 7. The CDR3 here is CASSQGLRGENYGYTF. CDR3 nucleotides: TGCGCCAGCAGCCAAGGGCTCAGGGGGGAGAACTATGGCTACACCTTC.

V is TRBV4-1 and J is TRBJ2-2, with D hard to call. V lost 1 base and J 5 bases, leaving 8 bases between the germline ends. The CDR3 contains 14 residues. From germline, CDR1 is MGHRA and CDR2 YSYEKL. The CDR3 nucleotides are TGCGCCAGCAGCCAAGTGGGTCAGACCGGGGAGCTGTTTTTT. Protein: CASSQVGQTGELFF.

This clonotype was found a few times. This chain connects TRBV10-3 to TRBJ1-1; D not resolved. V was trimmed by 4 bases and J by 5 bases, leaving 17 bases between them. This CDR3 has 15 residues. Germline CDR1 and CDR2: ENHRY and SYGVKD. CDR3 sequence: CAISGIAEGGTEAFF. The CDR3 DNA reads as TGTGCCATCAGTGGGATCGCGGAGGGAGGGACTGAAGCTTTCTTT.

The chain combines TRBV12-3 or TRBV12-4 with TRBJ2-5; weak D call: TRBD2 (6 bases). V was trimmed by 6 bases and J by 5 bases, leaving 19 bases between them. The CDR3 contains 15 residues. This CDR3 is CASSSSGAGMETQYF. The CDR3, as DNA: TGTGCCAGCAGCTCCTCCGGGGCGGGGATGGAGACCCAGTACTTC.

This clonotype showed up many times. The rearrangement links TRBV6-1 to TRBJ1-2, with a tentative D call TRBD1 (5 bases). Trimming left V 5 bases short and J 4 bases short, with 17 bases between. This CDR3 comprises 15 residues. The V gene's germline CDR1 is MNHNS and CDR2 SASEGT. The CDR3 bases are TGTGCCAGCAGTTTCCACCCTAGGGGTTCCTATGGCTACACCTTC. It codes for CASSFHPRGSYGYTF.

The gene calls are TRBV5-4 and TRBJ2-7; perhaps TRBD2 as D (6 bases). The CDR3 covers 14 residues. Germline lookup yields CDR1 SGHNT and CDR2 YYREEE (reference sequence). V lost 4 bases, J lost 0 bases, and 11 bases lay in between. CDR3 in amino acids: CASSLTRNSYEQYF. In DNA form, the CDR3 reads TGTGCCAGCAGCCTGACTAGAAACTCCTACGAGCAGTACTTC.

The chain joins TRBV12-3 or TRBV12-4 to TRBJ1-1, with no clear D. CDR3 length equals 14 residues. V shed 8 bases and J shed 1 base, with 14 bases lying between them. This CDR3 is CASRPHWRNTEAFF. The CDR3 DNA sequence: TGTGCCAGCCGACCTCATTGGAGGAACACTGAAGCTTTCTTT.

To note about this clonotype: A much larger clone lies one base from this, so it may be a read error. The chain is built from TRBV4-1 and TRBJ2-1, with 10 positions matching TRBD2. The CDR3 totals 16 residues. Germline lookup yields CDR1 MGHRA and CDR2 YSYEKL. The trim removed 3 bases at V and 2 bases at J, leaving 4 bases unmatched. This CDR3 is CASSHPGTSAYNEQFF. The DNA of the CDR3 is TGCGCCAGCAGCCACCCCGGGACTAGCGCCTACAATGAGCAGTTCTTC.